This TCR beta chain was sequenced for a study of blood T cell repertoires in COVID-19. This CDR3 spans 13 amino acids. The V end was cut by 4 bases, the J end by 3 bases, with 9 bases between. Germline loops: CDR1 MNHEY, CDR2 SVGAGI. TCRdb's table, derived via immunoSEQ multiplex PCR, lists solely in-frame clones and lacks some. The sample holds about 200,000 clones, approximately 86% seen once. The receptor's source is a man aged 55 to 69 with COVID-19, enrolled during active disease. J is TRBJ1-2 and V is TRBV6-5; TRBD1 is a possible D gene (6 bases). Specimen: peripheral blood. The CDR3 DNA reads TGTGCCAGCAGTTGGACAGACCACTATGGCTACACCTTC. This encodes CASSWTDHYGYTF.